This paragraph reports one T cell receptor (beta chain). Its antigen target is currently unknown. No clone much larger than this one lies a single base away; base qualities are absent. The CDR3 has 18 amino acids, counting the end cysteine and phenylalanine. The CDR3 DNA has 54 bases and is translated from base 1. Unmatched junction bases come to 10, with V trimmed by 3 bases and J by 1 base. Per the germline V gene (reference sequence), SGHAT is the CDR1 and FQDESV is the CDR2. This sample stems from a study of response to subunit inactivated influenza vaccine (dated by TCRdb to 2017 to 2018). About the full investigation: The study used deep quantitative T cell receptor repertoire profiling to track responses to a trivalent subunit inactivated influenza vaccine.

General study outcomes and caveats: It was suggested by the authors that each seasonal influenza vaccination may recruit only a limited number of new T cells.

Library generation was performed with RT-PCR. Data came from an Illumina HiSeq 2500. TCRdb reworked the public reads: Q25 trimming with fastp, MiXCR clone assembly, productive beta chains retained. Each entry is one CDR3 protein sequence, shown with its most common DNA and genes. This sample has almost 250,000 distinct CDR3 sequences in its table, and approximately 12% of those were observed once. Of the sample, about 8% is held by the ten largest clones. The source is a man aged 45-60 years who received an inactivated influenza vaccine. Donor details come from another sample of the same person, matched by shared clones. Sequencing used non-naive T cells sorted from PBMCs, obtained 14 days before vaccination. What the cell subset or site label conveys for this sample: memory T cell fraction. This chain is built from TRBV11-1 and TRBJ2-3, and 10 bases in between align with TRBD1. The nucleotide sequence reads as follows: TGTGCCAGCAGCTTTGGGACAGGGGCTCCTTCGCGCACAGATACGCAGTATTTT. This codes for CASSFGTGAPSRTDTQYF. With the portions outside the CDR3 filled from the reference TRBV11-1 and TRBJ2-3 genes, the complete variable region becomes EAEVAQSPRYKITEKSQAVAFWCDPISGHATLYWYRQILGQGPELLVQFQDESVVDDSQLPKDRFSAERLKGVDSTLKIQPAELGDSAMYLCASSFGTGAPSRTDTQYFGPGTRLTVL.